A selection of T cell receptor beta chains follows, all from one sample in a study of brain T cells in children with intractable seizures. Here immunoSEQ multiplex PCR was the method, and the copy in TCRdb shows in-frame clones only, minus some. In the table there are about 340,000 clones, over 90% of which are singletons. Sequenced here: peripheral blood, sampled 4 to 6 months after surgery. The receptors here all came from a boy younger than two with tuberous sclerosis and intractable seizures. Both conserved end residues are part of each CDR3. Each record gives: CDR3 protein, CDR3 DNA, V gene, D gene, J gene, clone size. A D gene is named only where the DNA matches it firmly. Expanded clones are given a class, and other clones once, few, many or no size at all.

CDR3aa: CASRLGGGLETQYF
CDR3nt: TGTGCCAGCAGATTGGGAGGGGGCCTGGAGACCCAGTACTTC
v_gene: TRBV7-9
d_gene: NA
j_gene: TRBJ2-5
abundance: NA

CDR3aa: CASSEALPDSGYNEQFF
CDR3nt: TGTGCCAGCAGTGAAGCGCTCCCGGACTCGGGATACAATGAGCAGTTCTTC
v_gene: TRBV6-1
d_gene: NA
j_gene: TRBJ2-1
abundance: NA

CDR3aa: CASSSRQGPTGELFF
CDR3nt: TGTGCCAGCAGTTCGAGACAGGGTCCCACCGGGGAGCTGTTTTTT
v_gene: TRBV2
d_gene: TRBD1
j_gene: TRBJ2-2
abundance: NA

CDR3aa: CASSEGDRVGPQHF
CDR3nt: TGTGCCAGCAGTGAGGGGGACAGGGTCGGACCCCAGCATTTT
v_gene: TRBV6-1
d_gene: TRBD1
j_gene: TRBJ1-5
abundance: NA

CDR3aa: CAISESTHSSNQPQHF
CDR3nt: TGTGCCATCAGTGAGTCGACTCACAGCAGCAATCAGCCCCAGCATTTT
v_gene: TRBV10-3
d_gene: NA
j_gene: TRBJ1-5
abundance: NA

CDR3aa: CASSPTGTYNSPLHF
CDR3nt: TGTGCCAGCAGCCCGACAGGGACCTATAATTCACCCCTCCACTTT
v_gene: TRBV27
d_gene: TRBD1
j_gene: TRBJ1-6
abundance: NA

CDR3aa: CATRREGHNEQFF
CDR3nt: TGTGCCACCAGGCGAGAGGGGCACAATGAGCAGTTCTTC
v_gene: TRBV24-1
d_gene: NA
j_gene: TRBJ2-1
abundance: NA

CDR3aa: CACYRGLDTEAFF
CDR3nt: TGTGCCTGCTACAGGGGGCTGGACACTGAAGCTTTCTTT
v_gene: TRBV30
d_gene: TRBD1
j_gene: TRBJ1-1
abundance: NA

CDR3aa: CASSQVEGTYGYTF
CDR3nt: TGCGCCAGCAGCCAAGTGGAGGGAACCTATGGCTACACCTTC
v_gene: TRBV4-1
d_gene: NA
j_gene: TRBJ1-2
abundance: NA

CDR3aa: CASSYSSSNQPQHF
CDR3nt: TGTGCCAGCAGTTACTCTTCCAGCAATCAGCCCCAGCATTTT
v_gene: TRBV6-5
d_gene: NA
j_gene: TRBJ1-5
abundance: once

CDR3aa: CATSPGLAMNTQYF
CDR3nt: TGTGCCACCAGTCCGGGACTAGCGATGAATACGCAGTATTTT
v_gene: TRBV24-1
d_gene: TRBD2
j_gene: TRBJ2-3
abundance: NA

CDR3aa: CASSVSPDNEQFF
CDR3nt: TGTGCCAGCAGCGTATCCCCGGACAATGAGCAGTTCTTC
v_gene: TRBV9
d_gene: NA
j_gene: TRBJ2-1
abundance: NA

CDR3aa: CASSLAGLVQETQYF
CDR3nt: TGTGCCAGCAGCTTAGCAGGACTAGTCCAAGAGACCCAGTACTTC
v_gene: TRBV7-6
d_gene: TRBD2
j_gene: TRBJ2-5
abundance: NA

CDR3aa: CASSTRTGGSGNTIYF
CDR3nt: TGTGCCAGCAGCACGAGGACAGGGGGCTCTGGAAACACCATATATTTT
v_gene: TRBV9
d_gene: TRBD1
j_gene: TRBJ1-3
abundance: NA

CDR3aa: CASSHAGPQAFF
CDR3nt: TGTGCCAGCAGTCACGCCGGGCCGCAAGCTTTCTTT
v_gene: TRBV12-3/TRBV12-4
d_gene: NA
j_gene: TRBJ1-1
abundance: NA

CDR3aa: CASSLDRGQEKLFF
CDR3nt: TGTGCCAGCAGCTTGGACAGGGGGCAAGAAAAACTGTTTTTT
v_gene: TRBV5-4
d_gene: TRBD1
j_gene: TRBJ1-4
abundance: NA

CDR3aa: CASMAGKETQYF
CDR3nt: TGTGCCAGCATGGCGGGGAAAGAGACCCAGTACTTC
v_gene: TRBV12-3/TRBV12-4
d_gene: NA
j_gene: TRBJ2-5
abundance: NA

CDR3aa: CASSSPGQTYNEQFF
CDR3nt: TGTGCCAGCAGTTCCCCGGGACAGACATACAATGAGCAGTTCTTC
v_gene: TRBV25-1
d_gene: TRBD1
j_gene: TRBJ2-1
abundance: NA

CDR3aa: CASSPTGLAGAYNEQFF
CDR3nt: TGTGCCAGCAGCCCGACGGGACTAGCGGGGGCCTACAATGAGCAGTTCTTC
v_gene: TRBV7-3
d_gene: TRBD2
j_gene: TRBJ2-1
abundance: once

CDR3aa: CASSLQGPNQPQHF
CDR3nt: TGTGCCAGCAGCCTACAGGGGCCAAATCAGCCCCAGCATTTT
v_gene: TRBV3-1/TRBV3-2
d_gene: TRBD1
j_gene: TRBJ1-5
abundance: NA

CDR3aa: CASSQGRAGELFF
CDR3nt: TGTGCCAGCAGCCAGGGAAGGGCCGGGGAGCTGTTTTTT
v_gene: TRBV3-1/TRBV3-2
d_gene: NA
j_gene: TRBJ2-2
abundance: NA

CDR3aa: CASSPGYLLIEQFF
CDR3nt: TGTGCCAGCAGTCCGGGATATCTCCTCATTGAGCAGTTCTTC
v_gene: TRBV5-4
d_gene: NA
j_gene: TRBJ2-1
abundance: NA

CDR3aa: CASSLTGLGYTF
CDR3nt: TGTGCCAGCAGCCTCACAGGGTTAGGCTACACCTTC
v_gene: TRBV7-8
d_gene: NA
j_gene: TRBJ1-2
abundance: NA

CDR3aa: CASSLVGDTEAFF
CDR3nt: TGTGCCAGCAGCTTAGTAGGGGACACTGAAGCTTTCTTT
v_gene: TRBV7-3
d_gene: NA
j_gene: TRBJ1-1
abundance: NA

CDR3aa: CASSSGQARYEQYF
CDR3nt: TGTGCCAGCAGTTCTGGACAGGCCAGGTACGAGCAGTACTTC
v_gene: TRBV28
d_gene: TRBD1
j_gene: TRBJ2-7
abundance: NA

CDR3aa: CATSLTAASGNTIYF
CDR3nt: TGTGCCACCAGCTTGACAGCGGCCTCTGGAAACACCATATATTTT
v_gene: TRBV15
d_gene: NA
j_gene: TRBJ1-3
abundance: NA

CDR3aa: CASSLTRNTEAFF
CDR3nt: TGTGCCAGCAGTTTAACTCGGAACACTGAAGCTTTCTTT
v_gene: TRBV12-3/TRBV12-4
d_gene: NA
j_gene: TRBJ1-1
abundance: NA

CDR3aa: CASRGGLDTQYF
CDR3nt: TGTGCCAGTAGGGGGGGGCTTGATACGCAGTATTTT
v_gene: TRBV19
d_gene: NA
j_gene: TRBJ2-3
abundance: NA

CDR3aa: CASSLWVTRNLQISYTF
CDR3nt: TGTGCCAGCAGCTTGTGGGTTACGAGAAACTTACAAATAAGCTACACCTTC
v_gene: TRBV5-6
d_gene: NA
j_gene: TRBJ1-2
abundance: NA

CDR3aa: CASRSDRVDIETQYF
CDR3nt: TGTGCCAGCAGATCTGACAGGGTTGACATAGAGACCCAGTACTTC
v_gene: TRBV2
d_gene: TRBD1
j_gene: TRBJ2-5
abundance: NA

CDR3aa: CASSPRDGGAYEQYF
CDR3nt: TGTGCCAGCAGCCCACGGGACGGGGGGGCCTACGAGCAGTACTTC
v_gene: TRBV7-6
d_gene: TRBD2
j_gene: TRBJ2-7
abundance: NA

CDR3aa: CASSLIHGNTIYF
CDR3nt: TGTGCCAGCAGCTTAATCCATGGAAACACCATATATTTT
v_gene: TRBV7-3
d_gene: NA
j_gene: TRBJ1-3
abundance: NA

CDR3aa: CASSSDSSYEQYF
CDR3nt: TGTGCCAGCTCATCAGATAGCTCCTACGAGCAGTACTTC
v_gene: TRBV18
d_gene: NA
j_gene: TRBJ2-7
abundance: NA

CDR3aa: CASSLSANTEAFF
CDR3nt: TGTGCCAGCAGCTTATCAGCGAACACTGAAGCTTTCTTT
v_gene: TRBV7-9
d_gene: NA
j_gene: TRBJ1-1
abundance: NA

CDR3aa: CASSIDISGTDTQYF
CDR3nt: TGTGCCAGTAGTATAGATATTAGCGGCACAGATACGCAGTATTTT
v_gene: TRBV19
d_gene: NA
j_gene: TRBJ2-3
abundance: NA

CDR3aa: CASSSTQFF
CDR3nt: TGTGCCAGCAGCTCAACCCAGTTCTTC
v_gene: TRBV7-6
d_gene: NA
j_gene: TRBJ2-1
abundance: NA

CDR3aa: CATKPSVHEQYF
CDR3nt: TGTGCCACCAAGCCTTCGGTCCACGAGCAGTACTTC
v_gene: TRBV19
d_gene: NA
j_gene: TRBJ2-7
abundance: NA

CDR3aa: CASSPKKFLAGASYEQYF
CDR3nt: TGCGCCAGCAGCCCCAAGAAATTCCTAGCGGGAGCCTCCTACGAGCAGTACTTC
v_gene: TRBV4-1
d_gene: TRBD2
j_gene: TRBJ2-7
abundance: NA

CDR3aa: CASSLLPGTGAQETQYF
CDR3nt: TGTGCCAGCAGCTTGCTTCCCGGGACAGGGGCCCAAGAGACCCAGTACTTC
v_gene: TRBV7-9
d_gene: TRBD1
j_gene: TRBJ2-5
abundance: NA

CDR3aa: CASSQGGRGFFGNTIYF
CDR3nt: TGTGCCAGCAGCCAAGGGGGAAGGGGGTTTTTTGGAAACACCATATATTTT
v_gene: TRBV3-1/TRBV3-2
d_gene: NA
j_gene: TRBJ1-3
abundance: NA

CDR3aa: CASSYRAGVVEAFF
CDR3nt: TGTGCCAGCAGTTACAGGGCAGGGGTGGTCGAAGCTTTCTTT
v_gene: TRBV6-5
d_gene: NA
j_gene: TRBJ1-1
abundance: NA

CDR3aa: CSVGETGGTDTQYF
CDR3nt: TGCAGCGTTGGGGAGACAGGGGGCACAGATACGCAGTATTTT
v_gene: TRBV29-1
d_gene: TRBD1
j_gene: TRBJ2-3
abundance: NA

CDR3aa: CASSLGVKTPEQYF
CDR3nt: TGTGCCAGCAGCTTAGGTGTTAAGACACCTGAGCAGTACTTC
v_gene: TRBV7-8
d_gene: NA
j_gene: TRBJ2-7
abundance: NA

CDR3aa: CASGTVNTGELFF
CDR3nt: TGTGCCTCCGGGACGGTGAACACCGGGGAGCTGTTTTTT
v_gene: TRBV9
d_gene: NA
j_gene: TRBJ2-2
abundance: NA

CDR3aa: CSASSGVEDTQYF
CDR3nt: TGCAGTGCTAGTTCAGGGGTAGAAGATACGCAGTATTTT
v_gene: TRBV20-1
d_gene: NA
j_gene: TRBJ2-3
abundance: NA